This TCR beta chain emerged from a study of T cell repertoires in cytomegalovirus infection. Turning to the study itself: Newly reported HLA-C-restricted and thoroughly characterized HLA-B-restricted CMV epitopes were employed. Indicated by public TCR beta signatures were CMV infection and matching HLA type. Study outcomes and limitations: Dominating the ex vivo response were HLA-C-restricted CMV-specific TCR beta clonotypes.

Notes on this clonotype: Its target is not known.

Germline V gene data show CDR1 as SQVTM and CDR2 as ANQGSEA. The CDR3 covers 14 residues. The V gene lost 2 bases and the J gene lost 4 bases, with 14 bases spanning the gap. TCRdb reprocessed the reads with MiXCR, giving one entry per CDR3 protein. The table lists roughly 200,000 distinct CDR3 sequences, around 35% of them singletons. The sample was CD8+ T cells from cultured PBMCs, taken from culture after CMV antigen stimulation. The TCR originated in a human donor in good health (CMV status not recorded). Some clones in this sample may be carry-over from other donors' samples. This chain joins TRBV29-1 and TRBJ1-2, with a possible D match to TRBD1 (6 bases). CDR3 sequence reads: CSVEPAGESYGYTF. The CDR3 nucleotides read TGCAGCGTTGAACCGGCAGGGGAAAGCTATGGCTACACCTTC.